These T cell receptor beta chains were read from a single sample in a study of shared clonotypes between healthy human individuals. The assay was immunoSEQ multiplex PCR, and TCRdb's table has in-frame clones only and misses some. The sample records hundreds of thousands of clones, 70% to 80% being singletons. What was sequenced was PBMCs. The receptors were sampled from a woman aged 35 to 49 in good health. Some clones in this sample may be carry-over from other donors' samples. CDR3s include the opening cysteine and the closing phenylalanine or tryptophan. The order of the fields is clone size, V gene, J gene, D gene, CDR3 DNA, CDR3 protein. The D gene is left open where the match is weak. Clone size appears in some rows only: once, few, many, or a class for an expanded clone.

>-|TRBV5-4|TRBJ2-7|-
TGTGCCAGCAGCTTGGGGACTCCCACCTACGAGCAGTACTTC
CASSLGTPTYEQYF
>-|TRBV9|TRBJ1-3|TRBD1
TGTGCCAGCAGCGTTGAGGGACAGGGATGGAACACCATATATTTT
CASSVEGQGWNTIYF
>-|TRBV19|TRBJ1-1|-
TGTGCCAGTAGTAGTCAGGCGAACACTGAAGCTTTCTTT
CASSSQANTEAFF
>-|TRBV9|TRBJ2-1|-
TGTGCCAGCAGCGTGGGGAGTGGGCAGGCCCCCTACAATGAGCAGTTCTTC
CASSVGSGQAPYNEQFF
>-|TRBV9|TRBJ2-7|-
TGTGCCAGCAGCGTGGCCTGGGCTGGCGAGCAGTACTTC
CASSVAWAGEQYF
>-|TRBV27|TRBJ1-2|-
TGTGCCAGCAGAACTACCGGGACTTCTCGCTACCTCTATGGCTACACCTTC
CASRTTGTSRYLYGYTF
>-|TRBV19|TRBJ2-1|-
TGTGCCAGTAGTATAGGAAAAGGGTGGGCTACCAATGAGCAGTTCTTC
CASSIGKGWATNEQFF
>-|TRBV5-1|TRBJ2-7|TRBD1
TGCGCCAGCAGCTTGATCGCCCTCAGACAGGGGCGTCCCTACGAGCAGTACTTC
CASSLIALRQGRPYEQYF
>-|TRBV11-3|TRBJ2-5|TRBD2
TGTGCCAGCAGCTCCGGACTAGCGGGAGTCGAGACCCAGTACTTC
CASSSGLAGVETQYF
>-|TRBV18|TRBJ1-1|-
TGTGCCAGCTCAAAAGACAGGAATGAAGCTTTCTTT
CASSKDRNEAFF
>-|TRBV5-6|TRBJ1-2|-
TGTGCCAGCAGCTTGGTCGCCAGGCAGTATGGCTACACCTTC
CASSLVARQYGYTF
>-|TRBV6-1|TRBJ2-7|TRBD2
TGTGCCAGCAGTGAAGGCAGCGGGGTAACCTACGAGCAGTACTTC
CASSEGSGVTYEQYF
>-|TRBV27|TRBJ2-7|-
TGTGCCAGCAGCATTAGTTGGGGGGCTTACGAGCAGTACTTC
CASSISWGAYEQYF
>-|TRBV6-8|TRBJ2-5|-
TGTGCCAGCAGCGCACAGGGTTTCAAAGAGACCCAGTACTTC
CASSAQGFKETQYF
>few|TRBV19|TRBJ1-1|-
TGTGCCAGTACCCAGACAGGACACATGAACACTGAAGCTTTCTTT
CASTQTGHMNTEAFF
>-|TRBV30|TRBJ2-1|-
TGTGCCTGGGACCGGGGATCGGATGAGCAGTTCTTC
CAWDRGSDEQFF
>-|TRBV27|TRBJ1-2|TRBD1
TGTGCCAGCAGTTTCAGGGGGCAAGGTGGCTACACCTTC
CASSFRGQGGYTF
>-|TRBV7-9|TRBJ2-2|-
TGTGCCAGCAGCACCGAGGGTTTTGGGGAGCTGTTTTTT
CASSTEGFGELFF
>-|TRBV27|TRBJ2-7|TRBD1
TGTGCCAGCAGGCCAACCAGGGGGCGAGAGCAGTACTTC
CASRPTRGREQYF
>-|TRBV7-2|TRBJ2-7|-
TGTGCCAGCAGCTTAACCATTTTCCCGGACAAAGACGAGCAGTACTTC
CASSLTIFPDKDEQYF